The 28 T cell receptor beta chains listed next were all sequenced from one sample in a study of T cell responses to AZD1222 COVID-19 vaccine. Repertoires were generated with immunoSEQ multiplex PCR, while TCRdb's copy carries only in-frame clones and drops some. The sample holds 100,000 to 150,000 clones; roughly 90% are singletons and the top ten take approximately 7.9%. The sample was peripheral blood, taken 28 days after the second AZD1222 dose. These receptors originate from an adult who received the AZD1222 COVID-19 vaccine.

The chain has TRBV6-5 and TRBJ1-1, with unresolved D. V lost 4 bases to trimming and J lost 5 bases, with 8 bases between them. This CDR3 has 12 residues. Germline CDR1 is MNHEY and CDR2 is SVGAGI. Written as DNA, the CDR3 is TGTGCCAGCAGTTTAAGAGGAACTGAAGCTTTCTTT. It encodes CASSLRGTEAFF.

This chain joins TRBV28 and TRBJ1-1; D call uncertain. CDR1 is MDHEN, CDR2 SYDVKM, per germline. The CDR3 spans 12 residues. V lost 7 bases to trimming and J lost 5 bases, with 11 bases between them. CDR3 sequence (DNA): TGTGCCAGCACTGAGAGGGAGACTGAAGCTTTCTTT. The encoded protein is CASTERETEAFF.

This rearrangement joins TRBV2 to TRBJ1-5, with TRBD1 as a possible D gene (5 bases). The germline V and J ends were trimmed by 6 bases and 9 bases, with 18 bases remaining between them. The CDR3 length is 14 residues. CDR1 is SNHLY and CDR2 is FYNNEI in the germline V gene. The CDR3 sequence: CASSPVGGSGPQHF. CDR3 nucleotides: TGTGCCAGCAGCCCTGTCGGGGGATCAGGGCCCCAGCATTTT. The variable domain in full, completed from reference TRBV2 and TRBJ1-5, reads EPEVTQTPSHQVTQMGQEVILRCVPISNHLYFYWYRQILGQKVEFLVSFYNNEISEKSEIFDDQFSVERPDGSNFTLKIRSTKLEDSAMYFCASSPVGGSGPQHFGDGTRLSIL.

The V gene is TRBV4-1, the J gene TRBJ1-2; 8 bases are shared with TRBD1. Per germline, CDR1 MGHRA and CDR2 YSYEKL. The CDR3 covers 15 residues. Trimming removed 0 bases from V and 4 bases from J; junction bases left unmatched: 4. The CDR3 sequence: CASSQETGERYGYTF. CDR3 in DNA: TGCGCCAGCAGCCAAGAGACAGGGGAACGCTATGGCTACACCTTC.

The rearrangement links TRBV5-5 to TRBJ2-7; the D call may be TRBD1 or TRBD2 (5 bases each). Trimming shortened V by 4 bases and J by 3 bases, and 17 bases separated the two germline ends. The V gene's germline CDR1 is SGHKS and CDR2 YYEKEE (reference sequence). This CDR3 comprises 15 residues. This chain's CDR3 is CASSLLGTSGYEQYF. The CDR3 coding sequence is TGTGCCAGCAGCCTCCTCGGGACGTCAGGCTACGAGCAGTACTTC.

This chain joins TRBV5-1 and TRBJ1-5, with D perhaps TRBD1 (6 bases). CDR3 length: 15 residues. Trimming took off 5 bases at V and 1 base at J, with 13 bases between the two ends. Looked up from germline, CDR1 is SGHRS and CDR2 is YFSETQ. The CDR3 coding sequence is TGCGCCAGCAGAGCTTCGCAGGGGAGCAATCAGCCCCAGCATTTT. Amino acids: CASRASQGSNQPQHF.

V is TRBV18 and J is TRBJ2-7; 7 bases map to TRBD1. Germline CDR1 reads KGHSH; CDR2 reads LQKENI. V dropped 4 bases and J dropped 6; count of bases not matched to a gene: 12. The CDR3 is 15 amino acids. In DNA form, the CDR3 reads TGTGCCAGCTCACGACTCGAACGACAGGGTGTCGAGCAGTACTTC. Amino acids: CASSRLERQGVEQYF. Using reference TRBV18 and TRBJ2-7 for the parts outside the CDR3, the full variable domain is NAGVMQNPRHLVRRRGQEARLRCSPMKGHSHVYWYRQLPEEGLKFMVYLQKENIIDESGMPKERFSAEFPKEGPSILRIQQVVRGDSAAYFCASSRLERQGVEQYFGPGTRLTVT.

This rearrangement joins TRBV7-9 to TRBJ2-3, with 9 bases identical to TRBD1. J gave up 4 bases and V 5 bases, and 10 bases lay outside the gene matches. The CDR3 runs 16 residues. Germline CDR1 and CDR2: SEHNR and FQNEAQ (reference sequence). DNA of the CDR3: TGTGCCAGCAGCGCCCAGGGACAGGGTGTTCCAGATACGCAGTATTTT. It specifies CASSAQGQGVPDTQYF.

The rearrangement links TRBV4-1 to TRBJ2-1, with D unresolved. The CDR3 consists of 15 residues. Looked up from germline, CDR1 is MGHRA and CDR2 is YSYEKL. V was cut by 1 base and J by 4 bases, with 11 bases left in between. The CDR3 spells CASSQVLTVYNEQFF. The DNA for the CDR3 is TGCGCCAGCAGCCAAGTCTTAACCGTTTACAATGAGCAGTTCTTC.

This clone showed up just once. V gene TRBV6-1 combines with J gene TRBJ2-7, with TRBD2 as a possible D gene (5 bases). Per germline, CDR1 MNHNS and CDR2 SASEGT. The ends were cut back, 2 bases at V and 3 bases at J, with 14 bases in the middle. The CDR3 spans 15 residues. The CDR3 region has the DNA TGTGCCAGCAGTGAAACCCTCGGGGTAAGCTACGAGCAGTACTTC. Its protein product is CASSETLGVSYEQYF.

The CDR3 reads CASSLQGETQYF. The CDR3 region has the DNA TGTGCCAGCAGTTTACAAGGAGAGACCCAGTACTTC. The chain uses TRBV12-3 or TRBV12-4 and TRBJ2-5; D call uncertain. V was cut by 2 bases and J by 4 bases, with 5 bases left in between. The CDR3 covers 12 residues.

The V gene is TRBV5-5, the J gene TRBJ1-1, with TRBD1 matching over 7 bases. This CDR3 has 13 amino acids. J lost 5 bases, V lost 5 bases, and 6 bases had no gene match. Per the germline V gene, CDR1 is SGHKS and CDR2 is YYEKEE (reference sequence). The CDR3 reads CASSSIRGTEAFF. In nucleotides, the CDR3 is TGTGCCAGCAGTTCAATCAGGGGGACTGAAGCTTTCTTT.

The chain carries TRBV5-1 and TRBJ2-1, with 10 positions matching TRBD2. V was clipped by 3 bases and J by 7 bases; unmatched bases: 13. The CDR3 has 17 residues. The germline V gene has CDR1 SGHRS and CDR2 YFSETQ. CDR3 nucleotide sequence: TGCGCCAGCAGCTCTACCGGGGCTAGCGGGAGTTTAAATGAGCAGTTCTTC. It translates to CASSSTGASGSLNEQFF.

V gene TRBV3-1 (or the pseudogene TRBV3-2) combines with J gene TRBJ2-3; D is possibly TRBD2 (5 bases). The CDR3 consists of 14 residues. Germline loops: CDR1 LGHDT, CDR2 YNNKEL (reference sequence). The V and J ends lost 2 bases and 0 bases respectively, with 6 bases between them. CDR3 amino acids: CASSQRTSTDTQYF. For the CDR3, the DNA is TGTGCCAGCAGCCAACGGACTAGCACAGATACGCAGTATTTT.

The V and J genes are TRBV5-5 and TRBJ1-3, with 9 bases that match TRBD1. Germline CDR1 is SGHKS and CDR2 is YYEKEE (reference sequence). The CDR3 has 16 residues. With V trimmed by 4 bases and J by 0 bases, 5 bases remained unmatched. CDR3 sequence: CASSIGTGNSGNTIYF. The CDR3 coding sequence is TGTGCCAGCAGCATCGGGACAGGGAACTCTGGAAACACCATATATTTT.

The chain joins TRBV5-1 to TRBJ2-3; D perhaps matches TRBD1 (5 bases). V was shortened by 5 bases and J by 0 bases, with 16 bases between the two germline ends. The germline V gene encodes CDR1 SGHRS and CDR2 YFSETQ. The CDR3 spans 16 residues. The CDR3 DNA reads TGCGCCAGCAGTACGGGCGTGCAGGGCAGCACAGATACGCAGTATTTT. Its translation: CASSTGVQGSTDTQYF. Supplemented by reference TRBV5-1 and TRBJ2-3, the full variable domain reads KAGVTQTPRYLIKTRGQQVTLSCSPISGHRSVSWYQQTPGQGLQFLFEYFSETQRNKGNFPGRFSGRQFSNSRSEMNVSTLELGDSALYLCASSTGVQGSTDTQYFGPGTRLTVL.

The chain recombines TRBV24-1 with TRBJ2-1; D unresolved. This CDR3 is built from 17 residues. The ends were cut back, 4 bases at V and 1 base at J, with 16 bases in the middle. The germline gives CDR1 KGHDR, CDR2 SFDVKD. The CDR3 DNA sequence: TGTGCCACCAGTGACTCACGGACGGTCCGATCCTACAATGAGCAGTTCTTC. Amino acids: CATSDSRTVRSYNEQFF.

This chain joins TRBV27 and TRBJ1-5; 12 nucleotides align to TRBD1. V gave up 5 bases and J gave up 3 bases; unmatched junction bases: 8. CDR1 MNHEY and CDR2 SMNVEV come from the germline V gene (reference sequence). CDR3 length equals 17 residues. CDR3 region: CASSPGQGARPNQPQHF. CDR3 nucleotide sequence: TGTGCCAGCAGTCCGGGACAGGGGGCGCGGCCCAATCAGCCCCAGCATTTT.

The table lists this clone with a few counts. The chain's CDR3 is CASSLDRFPYEQYF. CDR3 in DNA: TGTGCCAGCAGCTTAGACAGGTTCCCCTACGAGCAGTACTTC. The rearrangement links TRBV7-9 to TRBJ2-7; weak D call: TRBD1 (5 bases). In germline, CDR1 is SEHNR, CDR2 FQNEAQ (reference sequence). Trimming cost V 1 base and J 2 bases, with 9 bases left between them. The CDR3 consists of 14 residues.

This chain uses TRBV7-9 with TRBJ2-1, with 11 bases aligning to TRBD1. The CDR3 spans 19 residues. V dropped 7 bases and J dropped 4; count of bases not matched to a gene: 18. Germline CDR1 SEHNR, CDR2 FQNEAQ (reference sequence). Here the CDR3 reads CASTTGTGGLTGDYNEQFF. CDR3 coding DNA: TGTGCCAGCACCACCGGGACAGGGGGGTTGACGGGAGATTACAATGAGCAGTTCTTC.

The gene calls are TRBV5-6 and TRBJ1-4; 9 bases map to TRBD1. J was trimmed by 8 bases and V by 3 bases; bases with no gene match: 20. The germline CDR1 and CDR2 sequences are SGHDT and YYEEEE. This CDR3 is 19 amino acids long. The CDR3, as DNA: TGTGCCAGCAGCTCCTTCCGGATGGACAGGGGATCGGTAGACGAAAAACTGTTTTTT. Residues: CASSSFRMDRGSVDEKLFF.

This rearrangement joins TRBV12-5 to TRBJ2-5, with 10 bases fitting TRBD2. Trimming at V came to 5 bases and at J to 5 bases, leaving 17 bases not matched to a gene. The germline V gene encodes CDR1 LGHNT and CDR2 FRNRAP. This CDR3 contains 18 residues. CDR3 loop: CASGPPGVLAGADETQYF. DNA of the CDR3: TGTGCTAGTGGTCCTCCGGGGGTCCTAGCGGGAGCGGATGAGACCCAGTACTTC.

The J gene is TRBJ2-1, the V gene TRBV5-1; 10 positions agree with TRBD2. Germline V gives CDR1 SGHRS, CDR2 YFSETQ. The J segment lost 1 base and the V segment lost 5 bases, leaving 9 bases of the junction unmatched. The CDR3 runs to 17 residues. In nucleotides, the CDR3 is TGCGCCAGCAGTAGACTAGCGGGTCGCCAATCCTACAATGAGCAGTTCTTC. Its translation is CASSRLAGRQSYNEQFF. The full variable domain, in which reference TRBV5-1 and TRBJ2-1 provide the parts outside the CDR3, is KAGVTQTPRYLIKTRGQQVTLSCSPISGHRSVSWYQQTPGQGLQFLFEYFSETQRNKGNFPGRFSGRQFSNSRSEMNVSTLELGDSALYLCASSRLAGRQSYNEQFFGPGTRLTVL.

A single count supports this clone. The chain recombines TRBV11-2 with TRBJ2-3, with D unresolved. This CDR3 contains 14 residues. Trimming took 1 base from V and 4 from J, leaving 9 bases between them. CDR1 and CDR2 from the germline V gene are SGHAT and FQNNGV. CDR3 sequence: CASSLGGNADTQYF. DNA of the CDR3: TGTGCCAGCAGCTTAGGGGGAAACGCAGATACGCAGTATTTT.

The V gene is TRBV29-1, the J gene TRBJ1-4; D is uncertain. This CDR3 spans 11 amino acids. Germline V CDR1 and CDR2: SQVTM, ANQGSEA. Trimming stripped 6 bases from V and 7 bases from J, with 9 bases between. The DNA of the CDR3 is TGCAGCGTCGAAAGGCTTGAAAAACTGTTTTTT. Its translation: CSVERLEKLFF.

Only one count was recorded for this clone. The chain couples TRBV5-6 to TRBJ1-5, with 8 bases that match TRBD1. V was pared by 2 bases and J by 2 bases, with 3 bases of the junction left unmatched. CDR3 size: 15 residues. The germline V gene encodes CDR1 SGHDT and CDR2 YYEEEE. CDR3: CASSLGQGRNQPQHF. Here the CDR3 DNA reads TGTGCCAGCAGCTTAGGACAGGGCCGCAATCAGCCCCAGCATTTT.

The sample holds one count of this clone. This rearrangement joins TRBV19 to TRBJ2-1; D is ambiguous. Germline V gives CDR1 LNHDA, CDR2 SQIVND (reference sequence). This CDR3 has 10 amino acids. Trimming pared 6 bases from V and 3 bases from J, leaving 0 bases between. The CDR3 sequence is CASSYNEQFF. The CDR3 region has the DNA TGTGCCAGTAGCTACAATGAGCAGTTCTTC.

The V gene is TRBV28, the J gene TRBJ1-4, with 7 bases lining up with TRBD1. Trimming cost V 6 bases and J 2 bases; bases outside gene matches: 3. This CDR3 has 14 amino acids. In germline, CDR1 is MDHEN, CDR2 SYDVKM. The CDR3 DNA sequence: TGTGCCAGCAGCAAGACAGGGACTAATGAAAAACTGTTTTTT. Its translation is CASSKTGTNEKLFF.